The 19 T cell receptor beta chains in this list originate from one sample, sequenced in a study of cytomegalovirus exposure and HLA in healthy donors (dated by TCRdb to the late 2010s). Library preparation was by the immunoSEQ multiplex PCR assay. For the multiplex PCR, a mixture combining 60 forward primers for TCR Vbeta segments and 13 reverse primers for TCR Jbeta segments was used. What TCRdb holds here is the immuneACCESS table cut down to in-frame rearrangements. Part of the clones is not present; checked against another copy, under half of the missing clones reflect an unresolved V gene, and the others are unexplained. This sample has fewer than 250,000 clones in its table, and roughly 86% of those were observed once. The ten largest make up 1.5% to 2% of the sample. Sequenced sample: PBMCs. The origin of the receptors is a woman younger than 30 in good health and CMV-seronegative.

This chain uses TRBV21-1 with TRBJ1-1. TRBV21-1 is a listed pseudogene. The CDR3 contains 17 residues. The CDR3 reads CASSTRDPTEPNTEAFF. CDR3 sequence (DNA): TGTGCCAGCAGCACCAGAGATCCGACGGAGCCTAACACTGAAGCTTTCTTT.

The chain carries TRBV6-4 and TRBJ2-3; 10 bases are shared with TRBD1. The V gene's germline CDR1 is MRHNA and CDR2 SNTAGT. This CDR3 is 15 amino acids long. J gave up 6 bases and V 8 bases, and 11 bases lay outside the gene matches. CDR3 in DNA: TGTGCCAGCTCACGACAGGGGGCCCCTATGGATACGCAGTATTTT. Translated, it gives CASSRQGAPMDTQYF.

The CDR3: CASSSNRAGELFF. CDR3 sequence (DNA): TGTGCCAGCAGTTCCAACAGGGCCGGGGAGCTGTTTTTT. The gene calls are TRBV6-4 and TRBJ2-2; tentative D call: TRBD1 (6 bases). The ends were cut back, 5 bases at V and 6 bases at J, with 10 bases in the middle. Germline V gene lookup returns CDR1 MRHNA and CDR2 SNTAGT. The CDR3 is 13 residues long.

The V and J genes are TRBV5-1 and TRBJ2-7; D is perhaps TRBD2 (5 bases). CDR3 length equals 17 residues. The germline V gene has CDR1 SGHRS and CDR2 YFSETQ. V was trimmed by 4 bases and J by 0 bases, leaving 20 bases between them. In DNA, the CDR3 is TGCGCCAGCAGCCCCGGTTTGCGGGTCCCAGGCTCCTACGAGCAGTACTTC. It codes for CASSPGLRVPGSYEQYF.

The chain has TRBV4-2 and TRBJ2-5; no clear D gene. In germline, CDR1 is LGHNA, CDR2 YNFKEQ. This CDR3 has 14 residues. V lost 1 base to trimming and J lost 5 bases, with 11 bases between them. In nucleotides, the CDR3 is TGTGCCAGCAGCCAAGGCGGTAGTGGGGAGACCCAGTACTTC. This encodes CASSQGGSGETQYF.

The chain joins TRBV19 to TRBJ2-3; TRBD2 aligns across 14 bases. V lost 4 bases and J lost 6; bases outside the gene matches: 3. The CDR3 covers 15 residues. The germline gives CDR1 LNHDA, CDR2 SQIVND (reference sequence). CDR3 amino acids: CASSTGLAGVDTQYF. CDR3 nucleotides: TGTGCCAGTAGTACGGGACTAGCGGGAGTGGATACGCAGTATTTT.

CDR3 in amino acids: CASSSPRSGRMNEQFF. As DNA, the CDR3 is TGTGCCAGTAGTAGCCCCCGAAGCGGGAGGATGAATGAGCAGTTCTTC. The rearrangement joins TRBV19 to TRBJ2-1; TRBD2 matches 9 bases. This CDR3 has 16 amino acids. Losses at the gene ends were 4 bases for V and 7 bases for J; bases not matched to a gene: 11. CDR1 LNHDA and CDR2 SQIVND come from the germline V gene (reference sequence).

This clone was recorded once. CDR3 loop: CASSETGGGSPLHF. The CDR3 DNA reads as TGTGCCAGCAGCGAAACAGGGGGCGGATCACCCCTCCACTTT. The chain employs TRBV7-2 and TRBJ1-6; 9 positions match TRBD1. Trimming cost V 5 bases and J 10 bases; bases outside gene matches: 6. CDR3 length equals 14 residues. Germline-derived CDR1 and CDR2 are SGHTA and FQGNSA.

The chain combines TRBV18 with TRBJ2-2, with D tentatively TRBD2 (6 bases). V lost 5 bases and J 4 bases, leaving 14 bases between the germline ends. The germline CDR1 and CDR2 sequences are KGHSH and LQKENI. The CDR3 contains 15 residues. The CDR3 region has the DNA TGTGCCAGCTCAAGATTCCGGGACTCCACCGGGGAGCTGTTTTTT. As protein: CASSRFRDSTGELFF.

This chain joins TRBV6-5 and TRBJ2-7; a possible D gene is TRBD1 (6 bases). Germline V gives CDR1 MNHEY, CDR2 SVGAGI. The CDR3 is 13 amino acids. V was shortened by 7 bases and J by 6 bases, with 16 bases between the two germline ends. CDR3: CASTYRVPGEQYF. The CDR3 DNA sequence: TGTGCCAGCACGTACAGGGTCCCGGGCGAGCAGTACTTC.

V usage is TRBV7-9 and J usage is TRBJ1-5; a weak D match, TRBD1 (5 bases). CDR1 SEHNR and CDR2 FQNEAQ come from the germline V gene (reference sequence). The CDR3 length is 15 residues. V lost 1 base to trimming and J lost 4 bases, with 11 bases between them. CDR3 nucleotide sequence: TGTGCCAGCAGCTTAGGGACACTTGCAAATCAGCCCCAGCATTTT. Translation gives CASSLGTLANQPQHF.

The CDR3 bases are TGTGCCAGTAGTGCAGGGGGCGCTTCCGCTTTCTTT. Protein product: CASSAGGASAFF. V is TRBV19 and J is TRBJ1-1; the match to TRBD1 covers 8 bases. The CDR3 length is 12 residues. The germline CDR1 and CDR2 sequences are LNHDA and SQIVND (reference sequence). The ends lost 5 bases at V and 11 bases at J; junction bases unmatched: 7.

The chain uses TRBV7-2 and TRBJ1-6, with 11 bases matching TRBD1. Germline V gene data show CDR1 as SGHTA and CDR2 as FQGNSA. The CDR3 consists of 15 residues. Trimming cost V 5 bases and J 5 bases; bases outside gene matches: 2. CDR3 region: CASSPGQGDNSPLHF. The CDR3 coding sequence is TGTGCCAGCAGCCCGGGACAGGGGGATAATTCACCCCTCCACTTT.

This sequence joins TRBV19 and TRBJ2-3; a possible D gene is TRBD2 (5 bases). V lost 6 bases and J lost 1, with 17 bases in between. CDR1 is LNHDA, CDR2 SQIVND, per germline (reference sequence). The CDR3 length is 16 residues. In DNA, the CDR3 is TGTGCCAGTAGCCAGACAACGGGGTTCGGCACAGATACGCAGTATTTT. Translating it yields CASSQTTGFGTDTQYF.

CDR3 in DNA: TGCAGCGTTGAGACCCTGGGGACAGGGCCTGGCTACACCTTC. Encoded protein: CSVETLGTGPGYTF. The chain links TRBV29-1 to TRBJ1-2, with 9 bases identical to TRBD1. Germline V lookup: CDR1 SQVTM, CDR2 ANQGSEA. V lost 3 bases to trimming and J lost 7 bases; unmatched junction nucleotides: 9. There are 14 residues in the CDR3.

The rearrangement uses TRBV2 and TRBJ2-1; the D gene is possibly TRBD1 (5 bases). Germline CDR1 is SNHLY and CDR2 is FYNNEI. The V gene lost 3 bases and the J gene lost 9 bases, with 12 bases spanning the gap. The CDR3 sequence is 13 residues long. The CDR3 loop is CASSDFRVSEQFF. For the CDR3, the DNA is TGTGCCAGCAGTGACTTCAGGGTCAGTGAGCAGTTCTTC.

This clone was observed a single time. This CDR3 is CASSIFGQQETQYF. CDR3 coding DNA: TGTGCCAGTAGTATTTTCGGACAGCAAGAGACCCAGTACTTC. The V and J genes are TRBV19 and TRBJ2-5, with a possible D match to TRBD1 (6 bases). Germline assignment: CDR1 LNHDA and CDR2 SQIVND (reference sequence). This CDR3 is 14 amino acids long. The V end lost 3 bases, the J end lost 2 bases, and 10 bases lay between the germline ends. Complete variable domain (other parts from reference TRBV19 and TRBJ2-5): DGGITQSPKYLFRKEGQNVTLSCEQNLNHDAMYWYRQDPGQGLRLIYYSQIVNDFQKGDIAEGYSVSREKKESFPLTVTSAQKNPTAFYLCASSIFGQQETQYFGPGTRLLVL.

This clone was counted once. This chain joins TRBV19 and TRBJ1-5; D is undetermined. The V and J ends lost 5 bases and 1 base respectively, with 12 bases between them. CDR3 length: 15 residues. Germline V gives CDR1 LNHDA, CDR2 SQIVND (reference sequence). CDR3 in amino acids: CASSSRPGSNQPQHF. The CDR3 DNA reads TGTGCCAGTAGTTCACGGCCGGGGAGCAATCAGCCCCAGCATTTT. Full variable domain (remainder filled in from reference TRBV19 and TRBJ1-5): DGGITQSPKYLFRKEGQNVTLSCEQNLNHDAMYWYRQDPGQGLRLIYYSQIVNDFQKGDIAEGYSVSREKKESFPLTVTSAQKNPTAFYLCASSSRPGSNQPQHFGDGTRLSIL.

The CDR3 DNA sequence: TGCGCCAGCAGCTCCTACAGGGACGGGCTAGCCAAAAACATTCAGTACTTC. As protein: CASSSYRDGLAKNIQYF. The chain couples TRBV5-1 to TRBJ2-4, with D maybe TRBD1 (6 bases). CDR3 length: 17 amino acids. The V end lost 3 bases, the J end lost 0 bases, and 16 bases lay between the germline ends. Germline CDR1 and CDR2: SGHRS and YFSETQ.